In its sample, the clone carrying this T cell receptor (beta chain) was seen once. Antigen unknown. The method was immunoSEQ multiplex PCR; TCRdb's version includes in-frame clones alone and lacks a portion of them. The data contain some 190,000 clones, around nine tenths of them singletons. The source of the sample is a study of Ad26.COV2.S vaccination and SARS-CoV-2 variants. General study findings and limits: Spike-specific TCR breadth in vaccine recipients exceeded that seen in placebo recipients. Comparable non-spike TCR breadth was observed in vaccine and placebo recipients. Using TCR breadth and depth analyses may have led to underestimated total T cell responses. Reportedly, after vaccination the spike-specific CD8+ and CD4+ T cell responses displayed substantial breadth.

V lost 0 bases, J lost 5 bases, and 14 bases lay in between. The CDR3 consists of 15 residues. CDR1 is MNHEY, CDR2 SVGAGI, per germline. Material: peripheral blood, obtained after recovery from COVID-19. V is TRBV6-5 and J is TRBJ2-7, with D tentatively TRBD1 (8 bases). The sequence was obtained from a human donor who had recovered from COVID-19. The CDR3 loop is CASSYSPTGGDEQYF. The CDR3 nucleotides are TGTGCCAGCAGTTACTCCCCAACAGGGGGGGACGAGCAGTACTTC.